These T cell receptor beta chains were read from a single sample in a study of T-cell memory formation after mild COVID-19. TCRdb ran MiXCR on the 5' RACE reads and lists one entry per CDR3 protein. The profile shows approximately 52,000 distinct CDR3 sequences, approximately 9.1% of them singletons. The sequenced sample consisted of PBMCs or a T cell subset sorted from them (not recorded which). These receptors were taken from an adult woman who had mild COVID-19 (a few samples of this study predate the infection). Cell type and time point are not known. Both conserved end residues are trimmed from each CDR3. Clone size appears in some rows only: once, few, many, or a class for an expanded clone.

clone size: .
J gene: TRBJ2-6
V gene: TRBV12-3/TRBV12-4
CDR3 protein: ASSPRTGRGSGANVLT

clone size: few
J gene: TRBJ2-1
V gene: TRBV12-3/TRBV12-4
CDR3 protein: ASSSQNPGLSYNEQF

clone size: .
J gene: TRBJ2-1
V gene: TRBV29-1
CDR3 protein: SVGTPTGEQF

clone size: .
J gene: TRBJ1-1
V gene: TRBV7-2
CDR3 protein: ASSLEPSRRHIGF

clone size: .
J gene: TRBJ2-5
V gene: TRBV6-2/TRBV6-3
CDR3 protein: ASSQHRTQY

clone size: many
J gene: TRBJ2-5
V gene: TRBV9
CDR3 protein: ASSVGAGQSIASY

clone size: few
J gene: TRBJ2-1
V gene: TRBV4-1
CDR3 protein: ASSQGPGAPEQF

clone size: few
J gene: TRBJ1-5
V gene: TRBV30
CDR3 protein: AWSGPVNSNQPQH

clone size: few
J gene: TRBJ2-2
V gene: TRBV28
CDR3 protein: ASSPGDTGELF

clone size: .
J gene: TRBJ2-5
V gene: TRBV7-3
CDR3 protein: ASSSSGGGRYQETQY

clone size: few
J gene: TRBJ2-3
V gene: TRBV5-1
CDR3 protein: ASSLAARGAGEDTQY

clone size: few
J gene: TRBJ1-1
V gene: TRBV19
CDR3 protein: AVASDHNTEAF

clone size: few
J gene: TRBJ2-1
V gene: TRBV9
CDR3 protein: ASSVGAGTYNEQF

clone size: .
J gene: TRBJ1-1
V gene: TRBV14
CDR3 protein: ASSQGQGGTEAF

clone size: many
J gene: TRBJ2-7
V gene: TRBV6-5
CDR3 protein: ASQLGRPYEQY

clone size: few
J gene: TRBJ2-1
V gene: TRBV11-1
CDR3 protein: ASSLVYDEQF

clone size: many
J gene: TRBJ2-1
V gene: TRBV2
CDR3 protein: ASSGYFDNEQF

clone size: .
J gene: TRBJ1-1
V gene: TRBV6-5
CDR3 protein: ASSSRLGTEAF

clone size: .
J gene: TRBJ1-4
V gene: TRBV12-3/TRBV12-4
CDR3 protein: ASSFLGKLF

clone size: few
J gene: TRBJ2-3
V gene: TRBV7-3
CDR3 protein: ASSQTSGTDTQY

clone size: .
J gene: TRBJ1-2
V gene: TRBV15
CDR3 protein: ATSRERQGARYGYT

clone size: few
J gene: TRBJ1-2
V gene: TRBV3-1
CDR3 protein: ASSQDATVPGGYT

clone size: .
J gene: TRBJ2-7
V gene: TRBV29-1
CDR3 protein: SVEEGGAGVNEQY

clone size: few
J gene: TRBJ1-4
V gene: TRBV6-5
CDR3 protein: ASKSAPGPEKLF

clone size: .
J gene: TRBJ2-1
V gene: TRBV7-9
CDR3 protein: ASTEATYNEQF

clone size: .
J gene: TRBJ2-1
V gene: TRBV3-1
CDR3 protein: ASSQDWGGPGFSSSYNEQF

clone size: many
J gene: TRBJ2-1
V gene: TRBV11-2
CDR3 protein: ASSPELLANEQF

clone size: many
J gene: TRBJ2-1
V gene: TRBV24-1
CDR3 protein: ATSDLLQGDDRNEQF

clone size: many
J gene: TRBJ2-1
V gene: TRBV6-4
CDR3 protein: ASASSPAEGNEQF

clone size: few
J gene: TRBJ1-2
V gene: TRBV20-1
CDR3 protein: SARTLSNYGYT

clone size: few
J gene: TRBJ2-7
V gene: TRBV7-2
CDR3 protein: ASSSPLPLGYEQY

clone size: .
J gene: TRBJ2-2
V gene: TRBV19
CDR3 protein: ASSPPGLGPGELF

clone size: .
J gene: TRBJ1-2
V gene: TRBV11-2
CDR3 protein: ASSVTGTESYGYT

clone size: .
J gene: TRBJ1-2
V gene: TRBV5-1
CDR3 protein: ASSYSSGGRIDPPGYT

clone size: .
J gene: TRBJ2-5
V gene: TRBV6-2/TRBV6-3
CDR3 protein: ASRFSPTGRETQY

clone size: .
J gene: TRBJ2-2
V gene: TRBV5-4
CDR3 protein: ASSSTSGASGGELF

clone size: .
J gene: TRBJ2-4
V gene: TRBV14
CDR3 protein: ASSQAPGNIQY

clone size: .
J gene: TRBJ2-5
V gene: TRBV3-1
CDR3 protein: ASSQIGQTRKTQY

clone size: many
J gene: TRBJ2-5
V gene: TRBV20-1
CDR3 protein: SARRTSQGSIHILETQY

clone size: .
J gene: TRBJ2-5
V gene: TRBV5-1
CDR3 protein: ASSSQGRSQETQY

clone size: .
J gene: TRBJ1-1
V gene: TRBV12-3/TRBV12-4
CDR3 protein: ASRERGINEAF

clone size: few
J gene: TRBJ1-4
V gene: TRBV2
CDR3 protein: ASSERGQPTLKLF

clone size: once
J gene: TRBJ2-7
V gene: TRBV15
CDR3 protein: ATSRDPGLETYEQY

clone size: many
J gene: TRBJ1-5
V gene: TRBV3-1
CDR3 protein: ASSQTQGSGSNQPQH

clone size: .
J gene: TRBJ2-7
V gene: TRBV4-1
CDR3 protein: ASSHLGQGASYEQY

clone size: once
J gene: TRBJ1-1
V gene: TRBV13
CDR3 protein: ASSFNRGMNTEDF

clone size: many
J gene: TRBJ2-1
V gene: TRBV12-3/TRBV12-4
CDR3 protein: ASSRGTSGSKNEQF

clone size: .
J gene: TRBJ1-6
V gene: TRBV5-6
CDR3 protein: ASSPWDRDNSPLH

clone size: few
J gene: TRBJ2-2
V gene: TRBV9
CDR3 protein: ASSDRLGVDTGELF

clone size: .
J gene: TRBJ2-7
V gene: TRBV5-8
CDR3 protein: ASSLTPSDYEQY

clone size: .
J gene: TRBJ1-4
V gene: TRBV11-2
CDR3 protein: ASSLATGFGVKLF

clone size: many
J gene: TRBJ2-5
V gene: TRBV11-2
CDR3 protein: ASSFGARQGQTQY

clone size: .
J gene: TRBJ2-7
V gene: TRBV5-4
CDR3 protein: ASSVNRGGSYEQY

clone size: many
J gene: TRBJ2-5
V gene: TRBV7-2
CDR3 protein: ASSLEQGETQY

clone size: few
J gene: TRBJ2-1
V gene: TRBV12-3/TRBV12-4
CDR3 protein: ASSPPRNSGRATEQF

clone size: many
J gene: TRBJ2-3
V gene: TRBV11-2
CDR3 protein: ASSLEPDWSDTQY

clone size: .
J gene: TRBJ2-1
V gene: TRBV3-1
CDR3 protein: ASSQDSRGAYNEQF